The sequence of this T cell receptor beta chain was determined in a study of T cells expressing NK-cell markers. Each CDR3 protein gets one entry in TCRdb, which reprocessed the 5' RACE reads and gives no DNA. In all, the sample yields 300,000 to 500,000 distinct CDR3 sequences. The germline CDR1 and CDR2 sequences are SGHTA and FQGNSA. The CDR3 has 12 residues. Sample: blood T cells: a sorted CD56 or NKG2C T cell subset, CD4+ or CD8+ T cells, or bulk PBMC T cells (not recorded which). The origin of this receptor is a woman between 50 and 59 years old in good health. The rearrangement joins TRBV7-2 to TRBJ2-7; without DNA, the TCRdb call of TRBD1 cannot be checked. The CDR3: CAISTGQNEQYF.